What follows are 7 T cell receptor beta chains derived from one specimen sequenced in a study of cytomegalovirus exposure and HLA in healthy donors. A multiplex PCR was run with 60 Vbeta primers and 13 Jbeta primers. Profiled with immunoSEQ multiplex PCR; TCRdb holds only in-frame clones, not every one. The table records roughly 260,000 clones, around four fifths of them present only once. Source material: PBMCs. The receptors here all came from a woman in her thirties or forties in good health and CMV-seropositive.

The genes are TRBV7-2 and TRBJ2-7, with 11 bases fitting TRBD2. Germline CDR1 SGHTA, CDR2 FQGNSA. After removal of 1 base from V and 7 bases from J, the junction contained 9 bases not matched to a gene. The length of the CDR3 is 16 residues. The chain's CDR3 is CASSLEGTSGSLEQYF. The CDR3, as DNA: TGTGCCAGCAGCTTAGAGGGGACTAGCGGCAGCTTGGAGCAGTACTTC.

The chain has TRBV7-2 and TRBJ2-7; D not certain. The germline V and J ends were trimmed by 1 base and 6 bases, with 10 bases remaining between them. The CDR3 is made up of 13 amino acids. CDR1 is SGHTA and CDR2 is FQGNSA in the germline V gene. CDR3: CASSLGLPSEQYF. The CDR3 region has the DNA TGTGCCAGCAGCTTAGGACTCCCGAGCGAGCAGTACTTC.

A single count supports this clone. The CDR3 reads CASSVAPGASRETQYF. CDR3 in DNA: TGTGCCAGCAGCGTAGCCCCGGGAGCCTCCAGGGAGACCCAGTACTTC. This chain uses TRBV9 with TRBJ2-5, with a possible D match to TRBD2 (6 bases). Germline V gene data show CDR1 as SGDLS and CDR2 as YYNGEE. With 0 bases removed from V and 5 bases from J, the gap between germline ends came to 17 bases. The CDR3 consists of 16 residues.

The V call is TRBV28, the J call TRBJ1-4; D gene uncertain. This CDR3 is 12 amino acids long. The germline V gene encodes CDR1 MDHEN and CDR2 SYDVKM. V lost 8 bases to trimming and J lost 8 bases, with 12 bases between them. The chain's CDR3 is CASGGGLEKLFF. In DNA form, the CDR3 reads TGTGCCAGCGGAGGAGGGTTGGAAAAACTGTTTTTT.

The count of this clone is one. This CDR3 reads CAISEFDREPQHF. CDR3 sequence (DNA): TGTGCCATCAGTGAGTTCGACAGGGAGCCCCAGCATTTT. V and J are TRBV10-3 and TRBJ1-5; 7 positions match TRBD1. The CDR3 has 13 residues. The V segment lost 1 base and the J segment 8 bases; nucleotides outside the gene matches: 2. Germline V gives CDR1 ENHRY, CDR2 SYGVKD.

The CDR3 protein is CASSLTAGQFGGYTF. The CDR3 nucleotides read TGTGCCAGCAGCTTAACAGCCGGCCAGTTCGGTGGCTACACCTTC. The chain is built from TRBV5-4 and TRBJ1-2; D is ambiguous. Germline V gene lookup returns CDR1 SGHNT and CDR2 YYREEE (reference sequence). V was clipped by 2 bases and J by 7 bases, with 18 bases between them. The CDR3 totals 15 residues.

In its sample, this clone was seen once. The chain couples TRBV29-1 to TRBJ2-2, with 7 nucleotides matching TRBD1. Germline trimming cut 8 bases from V and 0 bases from J; bases unmatched to any gene: 3. The CDR3 has 13 amino acids. Germline loops: CDR1 SQVTM, CDR2 ANQGSEA. This CDR3 reads CSPGQANTGELFF. CDR3 nucleotide sequence: TGCAGCCCCGGACAGGCGAACACCGGGGAGCTGTTTTTT.